Below, one TCR beta chain is given with its context. This sample is part of a study of OX40 agonist ivuxolimab in advanced cancers. For the study at large: While on treatment, patients had intravenous ivuxolimab at 0.01 to 10 mg/kg every 2 weeks. Dose-escalation patients had hepatocellular carcinoma, melanoma, renal cell or head and neck cancer. Participants could have had prior anti-PD-1, anti-PD-L1 or anti-CTLA-4 therapy, and around 40% had some.

The cohort excluded patients with autoimmune disease history or systemic immunosuppression. The repertoire was sequenced with immunoSEQ multiplex PCR; TCRdb's copy has only in-frame clones and lacks some. The sample lists about 83,000 clones; about 81% were seen once. V lost 0 bases and J 5 bases, leaving 16 bases between the germline ends. The CDR3 is made up of 16 amino acids. Looked up from germline, CDR1 is MNHNS and CDR2 is SASEGT. The genes are TRBV6-1 and TRBJ1-2; D is possibly TRBD1 (5 bases). The sample here was CD4+ or CD8+ T cells sorted from blood, taken in a trial of the OX40 agonist ivuxolimab. The source is an adult with an advanced solid tumor such as melanoma, head and neck, liver or kidney cancer. CDR3 residues: CASSEATAGGVYGYTF. CDR3 nucleotide sequence: TGTGCCAGCAGTGAAGCGACAGCGGGGGGGGTGTATGGCTACACCTTC.